Below, one T cell receptor beta chain is given with its context. The CDR3 contains 13 residues. V was clipped by 4 bases and J by 7 bases, with 11 bases between them. Germline-derived CDR1 and CDR2 are LNHDA and SQIVND (reference sequence). Repertoires were generated with immunoSEQ multiplex PCR, while TCRdb's copy carries only in-frame clones and drops some. Of around 90,000 clones listed, 80% to 95% are singletons. The data derive from a study of blood T cell repertoires in COVID-19. Looking at the study overall: The United States, Italy and Spain supplied acute and convalescent COVID-19 samples. In each case, the material was cDNA or gDNA derived from T cells, B-cell-depleted T cells, or PBMCs.

This TCR was recovered from a woman aged 60-75 years with active COVID-19. The sequencing sample was made of peripheral blood. The rearrangement uses TRBV19 and TRBJ1-5, with TRBD1 as a possible D gene (6 bases). The CDR3 region has the DNA TGTGCCAGTAGTAAACAGGGAAGGCAGCCCCAGCATTTT. Its translation is CASSKQGRQPQHF.